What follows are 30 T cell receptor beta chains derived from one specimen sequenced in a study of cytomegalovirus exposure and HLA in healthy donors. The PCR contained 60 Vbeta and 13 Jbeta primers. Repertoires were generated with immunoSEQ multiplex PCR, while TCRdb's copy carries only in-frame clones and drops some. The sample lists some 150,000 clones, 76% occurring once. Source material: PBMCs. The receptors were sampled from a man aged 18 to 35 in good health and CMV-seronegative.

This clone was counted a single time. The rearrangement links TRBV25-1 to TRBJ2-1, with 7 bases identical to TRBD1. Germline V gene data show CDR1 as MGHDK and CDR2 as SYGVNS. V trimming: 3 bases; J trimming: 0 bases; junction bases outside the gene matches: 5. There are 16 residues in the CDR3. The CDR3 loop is CASSEPGTASYNEQFF. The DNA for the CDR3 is TGTGCCAGCAGTGAGCCCGGGACAGCCTCCTACAATGAGCAGTTCTTC.

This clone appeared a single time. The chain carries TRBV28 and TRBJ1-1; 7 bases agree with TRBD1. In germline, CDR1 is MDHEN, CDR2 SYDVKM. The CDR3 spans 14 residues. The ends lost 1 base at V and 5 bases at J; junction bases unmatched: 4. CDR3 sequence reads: CASSLLGGPTEAFF. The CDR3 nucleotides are TGTGCCAGCAGTTTATTAGGGGGCCCAACTGAAGCTTTCTTT.

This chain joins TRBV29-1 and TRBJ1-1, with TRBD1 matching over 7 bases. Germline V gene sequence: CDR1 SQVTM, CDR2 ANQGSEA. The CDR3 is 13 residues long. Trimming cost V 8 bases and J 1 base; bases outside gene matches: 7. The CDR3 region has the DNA TGCAGCTTCCGACAGGGTGCGAACACTGAAGCTTTCTTT. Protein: CSFRQGANTEAFF.

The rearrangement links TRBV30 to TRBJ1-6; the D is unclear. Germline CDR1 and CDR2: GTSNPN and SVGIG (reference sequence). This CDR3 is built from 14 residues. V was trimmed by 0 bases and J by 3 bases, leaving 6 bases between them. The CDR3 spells CAWSVRGYNSPLHF. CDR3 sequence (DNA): TGTGCCTGGAGTGTACGGGGCTATAATTCACCCCTCCACTTT.

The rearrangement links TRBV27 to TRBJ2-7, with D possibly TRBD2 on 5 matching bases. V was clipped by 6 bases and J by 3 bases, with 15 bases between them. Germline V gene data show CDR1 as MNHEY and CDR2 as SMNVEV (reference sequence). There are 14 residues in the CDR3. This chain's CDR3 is CASSYGIPFYEQYF. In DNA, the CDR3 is TGTGCCAGCAGCTACGGGATTCCCTTCTACGAGCAGTACTTC.

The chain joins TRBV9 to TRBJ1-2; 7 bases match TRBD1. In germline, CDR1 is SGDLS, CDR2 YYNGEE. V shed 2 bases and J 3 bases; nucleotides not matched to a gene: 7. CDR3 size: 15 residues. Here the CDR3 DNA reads TGTGCCAGCAGCGTCCTGACAGGGATGGACTATGGCTACACCTTC. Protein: CASSVLTGMDYGYTF.

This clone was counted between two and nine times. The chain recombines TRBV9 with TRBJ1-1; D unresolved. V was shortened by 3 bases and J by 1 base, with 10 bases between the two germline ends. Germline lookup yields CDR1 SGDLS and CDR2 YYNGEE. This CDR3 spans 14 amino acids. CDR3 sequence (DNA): TGTGCCAGCAGCGACACGCGGGGGAACACTGAAGCTTTCTTT. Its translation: CASSDTRGNTEAFF. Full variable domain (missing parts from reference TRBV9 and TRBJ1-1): DSGVTQTPKHLITATGQRVTLRCSPRSGDLSVYWYQQSLDQGLQFLIQYYNGEERAKGNILERFSAQQFPDLHSELNLSSLELGDSALYFCASSDTRGNTEAFFGQGTRLTVV.

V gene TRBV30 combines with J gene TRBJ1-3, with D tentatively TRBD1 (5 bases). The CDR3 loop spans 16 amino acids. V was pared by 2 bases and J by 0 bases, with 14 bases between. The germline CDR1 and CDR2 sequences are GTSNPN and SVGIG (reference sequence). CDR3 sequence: CAWSWEGPGSGNTIYF. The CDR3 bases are TGTGCCTGGAGTTGGGAGGGGCCGGGCTCTGGAAACACCATATATTTT.

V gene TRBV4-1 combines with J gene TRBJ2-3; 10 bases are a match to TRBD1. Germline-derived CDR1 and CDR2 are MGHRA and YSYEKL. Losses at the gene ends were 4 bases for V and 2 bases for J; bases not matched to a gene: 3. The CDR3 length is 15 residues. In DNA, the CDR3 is TGCGCCAGCAGCCGCGACAGGGGGCTCACAGATACGCAGTATTTT. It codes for CASSRDRGLTDTQYF.

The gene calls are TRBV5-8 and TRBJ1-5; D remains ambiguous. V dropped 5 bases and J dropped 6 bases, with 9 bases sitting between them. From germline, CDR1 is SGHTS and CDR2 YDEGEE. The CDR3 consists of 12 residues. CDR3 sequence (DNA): TGTGCCAGCAGTCACCGCGGTCAGCCCCAGCATTTT. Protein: CASSHRGQPQHF.

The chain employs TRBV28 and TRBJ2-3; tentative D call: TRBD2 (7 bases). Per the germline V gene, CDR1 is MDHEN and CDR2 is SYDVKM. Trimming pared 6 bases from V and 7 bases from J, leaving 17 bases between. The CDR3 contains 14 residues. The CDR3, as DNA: TGTGCCAGCAGCAACCGGGGGGCACGTTATACGCAGTATTTT. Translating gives CASSNRGARYTQYF.

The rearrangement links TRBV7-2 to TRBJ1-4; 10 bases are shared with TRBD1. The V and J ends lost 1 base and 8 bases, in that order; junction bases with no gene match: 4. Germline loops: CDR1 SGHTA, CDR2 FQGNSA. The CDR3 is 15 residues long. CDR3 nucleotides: TGTGCCAGCAGCTTAGGCCGGGACAGGGGCGAAAAACTGTTTTTT. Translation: CASSLGRDRGEKLFF.

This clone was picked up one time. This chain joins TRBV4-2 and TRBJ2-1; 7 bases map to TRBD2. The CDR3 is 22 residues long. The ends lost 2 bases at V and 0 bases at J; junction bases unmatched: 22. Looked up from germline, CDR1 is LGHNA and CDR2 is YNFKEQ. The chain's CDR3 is CASSQPSPGTNKIYSSYNEQFF. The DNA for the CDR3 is TGTGCCAGCAGCCAACCTTCCCCTGGGACTAACAAGATTTATAGCTCCTACAATGAGCAGTTCTTC.

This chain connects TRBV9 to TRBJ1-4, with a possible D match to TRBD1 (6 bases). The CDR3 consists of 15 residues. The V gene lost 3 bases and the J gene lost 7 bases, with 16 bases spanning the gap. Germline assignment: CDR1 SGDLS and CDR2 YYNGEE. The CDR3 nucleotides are TGTGCCAGCAGCGCCGGCGGGGGGGGCGGTGAAAAACTGTTTTTT. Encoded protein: CASSAGGGGGEKLFF. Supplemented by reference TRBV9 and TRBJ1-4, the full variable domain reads DSGVTQTPKHLITATGQRVTLRCSPRSGDLSVYWYQQSLDQGLQFLIQYYNGEERAKGNILERFSAQQFPDLHSELNLSSLELGDSALYFCASSAGGGGGEKLFFGSGTQLSVL.

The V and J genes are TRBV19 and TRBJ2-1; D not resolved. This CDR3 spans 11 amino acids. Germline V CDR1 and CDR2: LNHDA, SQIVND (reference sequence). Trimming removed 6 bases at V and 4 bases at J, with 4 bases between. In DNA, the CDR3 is TGTGCCAGTAGCTTATACAATGAGCAGTTCTTC. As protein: CASSLYNEQFF.

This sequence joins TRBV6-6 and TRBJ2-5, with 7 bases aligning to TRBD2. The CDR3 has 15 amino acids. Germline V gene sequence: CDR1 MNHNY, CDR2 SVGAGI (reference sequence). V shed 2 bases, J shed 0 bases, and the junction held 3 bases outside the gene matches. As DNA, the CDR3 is TGTGCCAGCAGTTACGTCGGGGGGAACCAAGAGACCCAGTACTTC. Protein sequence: CASSYVGGNQETQYF.

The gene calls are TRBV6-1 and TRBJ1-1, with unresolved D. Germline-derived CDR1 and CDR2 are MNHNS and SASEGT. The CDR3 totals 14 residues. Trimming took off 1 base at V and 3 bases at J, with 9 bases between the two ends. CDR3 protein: CASSEVGRDTEAFF. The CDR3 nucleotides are TGTGCCAGCAGTGAAGTGGGGAGGGACACTGAAGCTTTCTTT.

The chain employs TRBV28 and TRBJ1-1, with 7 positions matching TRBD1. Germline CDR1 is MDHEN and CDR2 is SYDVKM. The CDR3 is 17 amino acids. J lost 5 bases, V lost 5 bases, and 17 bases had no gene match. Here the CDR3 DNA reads TGTGCCAGCAGTCCTACAGGGGATTACTCCCCCAATACTGAAGCTTTCTTT. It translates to CASSPTGDYSPNTEAFF.

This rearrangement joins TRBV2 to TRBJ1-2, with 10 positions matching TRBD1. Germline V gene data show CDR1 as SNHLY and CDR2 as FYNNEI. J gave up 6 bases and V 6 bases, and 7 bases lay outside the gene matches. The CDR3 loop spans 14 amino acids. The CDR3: CASRASTGGHGYTF. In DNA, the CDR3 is TGTGCCAGCAGAGCTTCGACAGGGGGCCATGGCTACACCTTC.

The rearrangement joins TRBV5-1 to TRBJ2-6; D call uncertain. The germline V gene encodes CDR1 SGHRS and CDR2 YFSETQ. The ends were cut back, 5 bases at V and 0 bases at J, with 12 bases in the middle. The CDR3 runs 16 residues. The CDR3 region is CASSLPSPSGANVLTF. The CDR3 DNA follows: TGCGCCAGCAGTCTTCCCTCCCCCTCTGGGGCCAACGTCCTGACTTTC. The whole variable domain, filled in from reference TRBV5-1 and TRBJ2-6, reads KAGVTQTPRYLIKTRGQQVTLSCSPISGHRSVSWYQQTPGQGLQFLFEYFSETQRNKGNFPGRFSGRQFSNSRSEMNVSTLELGDSALYLCASSLPSPSGANVLTFGAGSRLTVL.

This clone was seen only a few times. The CDR3 is CASSRTVYNEQFF. In DNA, the CDR3 is TGTGCCAGCAGCCGAACGGTTTACAATGAGCAGTTCTTC. This chain uses TRBV6-4 with TRBJ2-1; D not certain. Trimming left V 6 bases short and J 4 bases short, with 10 bases between. Germline V CDR1 and CDR2: MRHNA, SNTAGT. This CDR3 has 13 amino acids.

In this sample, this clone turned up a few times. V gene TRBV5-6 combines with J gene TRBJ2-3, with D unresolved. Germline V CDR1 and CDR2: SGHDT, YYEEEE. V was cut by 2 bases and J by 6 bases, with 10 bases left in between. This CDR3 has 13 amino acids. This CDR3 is CASSFYSLDTQYF. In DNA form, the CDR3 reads TGTGCCAGCAGCTTCTATAGTCTGGATACGCAGTATTTT.

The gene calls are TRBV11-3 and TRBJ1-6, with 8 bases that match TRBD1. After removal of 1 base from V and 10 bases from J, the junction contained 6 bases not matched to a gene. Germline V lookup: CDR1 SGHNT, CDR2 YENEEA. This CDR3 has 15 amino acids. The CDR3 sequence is CASSLVQQGGSPLHF. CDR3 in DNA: TGTGCCAGCAGCTTAGTTCAACAGGGGGGCTCACCCCTCCACTTT.

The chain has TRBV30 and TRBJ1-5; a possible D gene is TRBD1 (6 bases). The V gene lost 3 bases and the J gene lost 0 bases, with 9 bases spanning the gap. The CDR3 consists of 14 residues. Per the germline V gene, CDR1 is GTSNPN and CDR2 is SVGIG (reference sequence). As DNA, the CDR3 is TGTGCCTGGAGCGCCAGGGGTAGCAATCAGCCCCAGCATTTT. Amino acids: CAWSARGSNQPQHF.

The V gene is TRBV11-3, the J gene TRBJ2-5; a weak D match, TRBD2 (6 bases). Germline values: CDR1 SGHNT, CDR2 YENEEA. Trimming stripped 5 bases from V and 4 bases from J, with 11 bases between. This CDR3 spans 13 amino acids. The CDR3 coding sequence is TGTGCCAGCAGCAGGGAGGTTGGAGAGACCCAGTACTTC. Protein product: CASSREVGETQYF.

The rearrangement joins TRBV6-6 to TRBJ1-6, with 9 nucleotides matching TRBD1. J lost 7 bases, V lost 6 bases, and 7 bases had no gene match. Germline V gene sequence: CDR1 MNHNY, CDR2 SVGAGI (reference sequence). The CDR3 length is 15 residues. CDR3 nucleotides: TGTGCCAGCAGCTCACGGACAGGGGTAAATTCACCCCTCCACTTT. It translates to CASSSRTGVNSPLHF.

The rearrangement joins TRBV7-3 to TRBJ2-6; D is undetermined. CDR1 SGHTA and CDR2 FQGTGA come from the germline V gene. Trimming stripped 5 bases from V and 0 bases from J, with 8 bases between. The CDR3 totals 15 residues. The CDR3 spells CASSAQLSGANVLTF. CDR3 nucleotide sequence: TGTGCCAGCAGCGCACAGCTCTCTGGGGCCAACGTCCTGACTTTC.

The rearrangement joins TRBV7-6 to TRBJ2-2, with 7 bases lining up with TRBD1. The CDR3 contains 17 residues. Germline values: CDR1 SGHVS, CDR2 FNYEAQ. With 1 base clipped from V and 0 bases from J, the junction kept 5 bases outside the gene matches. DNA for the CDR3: TGTGCCAGCAGCTTAGTCGCAGGGGGAGCGAACACCGGGGAGCTGTTTTTT. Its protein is CASSLVAGGANTGELFF.

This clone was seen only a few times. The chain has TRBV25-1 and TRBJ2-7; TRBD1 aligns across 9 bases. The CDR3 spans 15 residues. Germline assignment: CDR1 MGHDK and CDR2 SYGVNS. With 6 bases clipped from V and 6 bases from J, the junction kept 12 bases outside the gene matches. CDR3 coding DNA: TGTGCCAGCAGCCCCGCCGGACAGGGGATGGCCGAGCAGTACTTC. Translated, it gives CASSPAGQGMAEQYF.

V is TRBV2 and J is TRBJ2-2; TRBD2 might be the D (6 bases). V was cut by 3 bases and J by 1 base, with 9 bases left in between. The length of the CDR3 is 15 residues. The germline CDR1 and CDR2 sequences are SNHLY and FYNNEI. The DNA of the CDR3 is TGTGCCAGCAGTGAGGACGGGGGGAACACCGGGGAGCTGTTTTTT. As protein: CASSEDGGNTGELFF.